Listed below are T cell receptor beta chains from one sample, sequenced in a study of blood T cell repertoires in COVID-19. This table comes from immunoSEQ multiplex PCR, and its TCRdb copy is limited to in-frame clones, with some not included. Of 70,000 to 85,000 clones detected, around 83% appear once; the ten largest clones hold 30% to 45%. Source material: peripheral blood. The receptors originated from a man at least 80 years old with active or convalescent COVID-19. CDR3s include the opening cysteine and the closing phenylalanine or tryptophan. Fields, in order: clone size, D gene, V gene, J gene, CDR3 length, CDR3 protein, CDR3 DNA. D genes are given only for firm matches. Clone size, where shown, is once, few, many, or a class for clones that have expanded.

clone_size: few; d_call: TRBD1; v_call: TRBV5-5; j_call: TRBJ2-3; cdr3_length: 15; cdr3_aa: CASSFLAQGADTQYF; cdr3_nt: TGTGCCAGCAGCTTCCTAGCTCAGGGGGCAGATACGCAGTATTTT
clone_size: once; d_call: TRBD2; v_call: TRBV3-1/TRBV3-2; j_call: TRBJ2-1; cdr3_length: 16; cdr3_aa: CASSQLRLAGANEQFF; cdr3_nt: TGTGCCAGCAGCCAACTCCGACTAGCGGGGGCGAATGAGCAGTTCTTC
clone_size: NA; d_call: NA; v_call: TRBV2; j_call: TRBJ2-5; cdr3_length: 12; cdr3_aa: CASSDNEETQYF; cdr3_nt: TGTGCCAGCAGTGACAACGAGGAGACCCAGTACTTC
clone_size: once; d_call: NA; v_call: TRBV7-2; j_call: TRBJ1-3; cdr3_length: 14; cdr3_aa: CASSRGGSGNTIYF; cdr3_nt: TGTGCCAGCAGTCGAGGGGGCTCTGGAAACACCATATATTTT
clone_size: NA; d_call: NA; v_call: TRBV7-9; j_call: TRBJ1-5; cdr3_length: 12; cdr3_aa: CASSRTDQPQHF; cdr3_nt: TGTGCCAGCAGCCGGACAGATCAGCCCCAGCATTTT
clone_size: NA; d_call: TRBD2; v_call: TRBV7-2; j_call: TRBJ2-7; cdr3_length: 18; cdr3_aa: CASSLRIGTSGRNYEQYF; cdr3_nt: TGTGCCAGCAGCTTACGAATAGGGACTAGCGGGAGGAACTACGAGCAGTACTTC
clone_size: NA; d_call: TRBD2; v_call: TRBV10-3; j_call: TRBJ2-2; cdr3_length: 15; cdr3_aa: CAISVGGVNTGELFF; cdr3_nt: TGTGCCATCAGTGTGGGAGGGGTGAACACCGGGGAGCTGTTTTTT
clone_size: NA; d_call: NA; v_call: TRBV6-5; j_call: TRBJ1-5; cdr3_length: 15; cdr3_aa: CASSYSNSGNQPQHF; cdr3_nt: TGTGCCAGCAGTTACTCAAACTCGGGGAATCAGCCCCAGCATTTT
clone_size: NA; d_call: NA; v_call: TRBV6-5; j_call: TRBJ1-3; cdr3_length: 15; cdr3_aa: CASSYGWSSGNTIYF; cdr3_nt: TGTGCCAGCAGTTACGGCTGGTCCTCTGGAAACACCATATATTTT
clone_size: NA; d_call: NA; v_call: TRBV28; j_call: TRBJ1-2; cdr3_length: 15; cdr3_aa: CASSLSLGTVYGYTF; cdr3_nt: TGTGCCAGCAGTTTAAGCTTGGGGACTGTTTATGGCTACACCTTC
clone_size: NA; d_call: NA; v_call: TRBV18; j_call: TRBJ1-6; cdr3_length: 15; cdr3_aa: CASSPSGRGNSPLHF; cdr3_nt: TGTGCCAGCTCACCGTCCGGGAGAGGAAATTCACCCCTCCACTTT
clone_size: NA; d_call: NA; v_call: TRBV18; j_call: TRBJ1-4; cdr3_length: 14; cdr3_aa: CASSPRSGNEKLFF; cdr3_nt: TGTGCCAGCTCACCACGGTCCGGGAATGAAAAACTGTTTTTT
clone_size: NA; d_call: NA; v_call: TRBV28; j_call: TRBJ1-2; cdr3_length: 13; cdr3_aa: CASTTTGLRGYTF; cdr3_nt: TGTGCCAGCACCACAACAGGGTTGCGTGGCTACACCTTC
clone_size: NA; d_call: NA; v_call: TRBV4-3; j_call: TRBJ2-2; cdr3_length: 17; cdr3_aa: CASSLNPTGEGTGELFF; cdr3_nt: TGCGCCAGCAGCCTAAACCCGACAGGGGAGGGGACCGGGGAGCTGTTTTTT
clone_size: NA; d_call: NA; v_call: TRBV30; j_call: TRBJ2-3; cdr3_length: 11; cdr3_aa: CAWSFADTQYF; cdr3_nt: TGTGCCTGGAGTTTCGCAGATACGCAGTATTTT
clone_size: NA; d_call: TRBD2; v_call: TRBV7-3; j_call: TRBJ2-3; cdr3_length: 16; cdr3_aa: CASSLPGAGATDTQYF; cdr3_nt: TGTGCCAGCAGCCTCCCCGGAGCGGGGGCGACAGATACGCAGTATTTT
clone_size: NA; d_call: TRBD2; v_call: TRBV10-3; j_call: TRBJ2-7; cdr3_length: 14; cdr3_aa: CAISGLAGGYEQYF; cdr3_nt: TGTGCCATCAGCGGACTAGCGGGGGGATACGAGCAGTACTTC
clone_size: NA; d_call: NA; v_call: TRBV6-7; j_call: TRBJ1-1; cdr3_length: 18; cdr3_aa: CASSQPEASGSMNTEAFF; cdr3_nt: TGTGCCAGCAGTCAACCAGAAGCTTCCGGGAGCATGAACACTGAAGCTTTCTTT
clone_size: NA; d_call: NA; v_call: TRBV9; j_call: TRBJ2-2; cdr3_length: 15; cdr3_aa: CASSVVGGGTGELFF; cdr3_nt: TGTGCCAGCAGCGTAGTGGGAGGGGGGACCGGGGAGCTGTTTTTT
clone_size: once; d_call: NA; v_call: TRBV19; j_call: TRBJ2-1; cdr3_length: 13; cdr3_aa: CASSISGVHEQFF; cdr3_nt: TGTGCCAGTAGTATTTCAGGGGTACATGAGCAGTTCTTC
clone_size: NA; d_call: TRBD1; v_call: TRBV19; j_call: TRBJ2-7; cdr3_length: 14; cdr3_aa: CASNRDRGSYEQYF; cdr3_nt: TGTGCCAGTAACAGGGACAGGGGTTCCTACGAGCAGTACTTC
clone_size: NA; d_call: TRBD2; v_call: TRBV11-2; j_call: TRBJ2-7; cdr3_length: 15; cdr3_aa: CASSLEAGGRYEQYF; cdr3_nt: TGTGCCAGCAGCTTGGAAGCGGGGGGACGCTACGAGCAGTACTTC
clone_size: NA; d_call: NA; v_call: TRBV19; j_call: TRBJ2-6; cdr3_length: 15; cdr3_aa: CASSPQGIGANVLTF; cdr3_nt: TGTGCCAGTAGCCCACAGGGTATTGGGGCCAACGTCCTGACTTTC
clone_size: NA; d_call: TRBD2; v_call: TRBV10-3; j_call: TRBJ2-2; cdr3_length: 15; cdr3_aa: CAIKGTSGNTGELFF; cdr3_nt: TGTGCCATCAAGGGGACTAGCGGGAACACCGGGGAGCTGTTTTTT
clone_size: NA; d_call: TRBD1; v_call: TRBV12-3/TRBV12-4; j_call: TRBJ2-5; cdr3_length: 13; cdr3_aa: CASRDRGQETQYF; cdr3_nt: TGTGCCAGCAGGGACAGGGGCCAAGAGACCCAGTACTTC
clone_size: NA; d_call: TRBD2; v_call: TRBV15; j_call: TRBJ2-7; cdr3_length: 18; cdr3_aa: CATSRDLGGVGENYEQYF; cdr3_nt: TGTGCCACCAGCAGAGATCTGGGAGGGGTCGGGGAGAACTACGAGCAGTACTTC
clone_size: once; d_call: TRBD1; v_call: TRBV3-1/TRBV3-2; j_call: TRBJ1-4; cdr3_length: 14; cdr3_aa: CASSQGTGSEKLFF; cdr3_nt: TGTGCCAGCAGCCAGGGGACAGGGAGCGAAAAACTGTTTTTT
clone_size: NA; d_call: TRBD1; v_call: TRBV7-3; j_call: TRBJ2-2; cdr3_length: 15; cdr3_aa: CASSPTGDPPGELFF; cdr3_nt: TGTGCCAGCAGCCCAACAGGGGACCCTCCCGGGGAGCTGTTTTTT
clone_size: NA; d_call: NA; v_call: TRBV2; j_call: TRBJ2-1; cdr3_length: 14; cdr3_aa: CASAPDRQYNEQFF; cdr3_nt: TGTGCCAGCGCCCCCGATCGACAGTACAATGAGCAGTTCTTC
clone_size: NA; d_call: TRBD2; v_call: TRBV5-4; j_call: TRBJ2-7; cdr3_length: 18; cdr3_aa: CASSRGPLTSTVSYEQYF; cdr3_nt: TGTGCCAGCAGCCGGGGCCCGTTGACTAGCACTGTATCCTACGAGCAGTACTTC
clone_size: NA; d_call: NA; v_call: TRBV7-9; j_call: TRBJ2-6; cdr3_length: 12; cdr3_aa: CATGEGANVLTF; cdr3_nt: TGTGCCACGGGGGAGGGGGCCAACGTCCTGACTTTC
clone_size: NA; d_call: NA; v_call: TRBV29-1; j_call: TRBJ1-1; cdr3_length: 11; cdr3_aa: CSGNRDTEAFF; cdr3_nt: TGCAGCGGGAACAGGGATACTGAAGCTTTCTTT
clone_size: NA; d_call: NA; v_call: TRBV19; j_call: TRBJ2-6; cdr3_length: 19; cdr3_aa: CASSIAYGSGSAGANVLTF; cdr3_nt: TGTGCCAGTAGTATCGCCTACGGGAGTGGATCAGCTGGGGCCAACGTCCTGACTTTC
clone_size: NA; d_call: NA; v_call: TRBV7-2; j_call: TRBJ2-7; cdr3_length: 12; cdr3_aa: CASSPTSYEQYF; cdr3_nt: TGTGCCAGCAGCCCGACTAGCTACGAGCAGTACTTC
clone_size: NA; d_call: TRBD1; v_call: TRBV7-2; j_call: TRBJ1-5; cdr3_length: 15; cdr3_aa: CASRKDRSSNQPQHF; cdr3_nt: TGTGCCAGCAGGAAGGACAGGAGTAGCAATCAGCCCCAGCATTTT
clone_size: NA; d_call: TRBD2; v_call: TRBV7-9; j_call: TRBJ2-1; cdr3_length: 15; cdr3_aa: CASGGTSGPYNEQFF; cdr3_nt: TGTGCCAGCGGCGGGACTAGCGGGCCCTACAATGAGCAGTTCTTC
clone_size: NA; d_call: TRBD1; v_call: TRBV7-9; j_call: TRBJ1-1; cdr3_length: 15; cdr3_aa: CASSSQTGVGSEAFF; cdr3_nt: TGTGCCAGCAGCTCCCAAACAGGGGTCGGGTCTGAAGCTTTCTTT
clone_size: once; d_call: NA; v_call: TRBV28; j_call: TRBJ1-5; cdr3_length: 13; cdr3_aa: CASTRQANQPQHF; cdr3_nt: TGTGCCAGCACGAGACAGGCGAATCAGCCCCAGCATTTT
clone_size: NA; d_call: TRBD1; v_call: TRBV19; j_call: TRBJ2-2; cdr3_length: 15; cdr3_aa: CASTRDSAPPGELFF; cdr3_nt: TGTGCCAGTACCAGGGACAGTGCACCCCCCGGGGAGCTGTTTTTT
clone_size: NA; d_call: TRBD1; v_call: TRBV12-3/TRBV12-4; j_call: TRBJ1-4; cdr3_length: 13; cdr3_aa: CASAGGRRGKLFF; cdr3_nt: TGTGCCAGCGCAGGGGGCCGCAGGGGAAAACTGTTTTTT
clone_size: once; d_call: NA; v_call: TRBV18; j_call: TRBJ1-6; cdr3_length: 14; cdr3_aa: CASSPGRNNSPLHF; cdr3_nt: TGTGCCAGCTCACCGGGGAGAAATAATTCACCCCTCCACTTT
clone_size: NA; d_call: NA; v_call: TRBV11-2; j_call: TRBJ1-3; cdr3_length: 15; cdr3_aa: CASSLGSQGLGTIYF; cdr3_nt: TGTGCCAGCAGCTTAGGTTCCCAGGGTCTAGGGACCATATATTTT
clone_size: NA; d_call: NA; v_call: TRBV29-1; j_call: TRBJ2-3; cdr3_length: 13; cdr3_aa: CSAVGVSTDTQYF; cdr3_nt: TGCAGCGCCGTCGGGGTAAGCACAGATACGCAGTATTTT
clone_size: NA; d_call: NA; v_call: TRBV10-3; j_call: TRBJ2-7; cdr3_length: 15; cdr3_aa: CAISETKTDSYEQYF; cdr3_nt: TGTGCCATCAGTGAGACCAAGACAGATAGCTACGAGCAGTACTTC
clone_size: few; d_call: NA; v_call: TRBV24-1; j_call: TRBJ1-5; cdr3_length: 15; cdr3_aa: CATSDSPRGNQPQHF; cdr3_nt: TGTGCCACCAGTGATTCCCCCCGGGGGAATCAGCCCCAGCATTTT
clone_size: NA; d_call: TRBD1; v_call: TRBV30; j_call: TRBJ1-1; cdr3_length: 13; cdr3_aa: CAWSDRGGTEAFF; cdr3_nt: TGTGCCTGGAGCGACAGGGGTGGCACTGAAGCTTTCTTT